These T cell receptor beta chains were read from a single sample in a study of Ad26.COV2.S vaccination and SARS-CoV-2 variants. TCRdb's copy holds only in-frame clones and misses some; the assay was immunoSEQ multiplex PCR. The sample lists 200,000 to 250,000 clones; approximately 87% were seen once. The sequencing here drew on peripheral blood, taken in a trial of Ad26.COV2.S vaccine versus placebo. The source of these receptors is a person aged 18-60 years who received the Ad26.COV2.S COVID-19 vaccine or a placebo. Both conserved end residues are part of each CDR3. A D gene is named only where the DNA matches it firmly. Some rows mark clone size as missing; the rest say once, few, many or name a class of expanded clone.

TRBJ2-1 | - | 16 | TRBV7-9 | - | TGTGCCAGCAGCTTAAGGTGGCACGAGAGGGGGAATGAGCAGTTCTTC | CASSLRWHERGNEQFF
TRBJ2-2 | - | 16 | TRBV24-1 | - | TGTGCCACCAGTGATCTGAAACAGGGCTGGACCGGGGAGCTGTTTTTT | CATSDLKQGWTGELFF
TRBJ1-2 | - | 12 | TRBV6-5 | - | TGTGCCAACAAACAAACAGAGGGGGGCTACACCTTC | CANKQTEGGYTF
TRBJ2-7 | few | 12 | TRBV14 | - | TGTGCCAGCAGTCCACTTAGCGGCGAGCAGTACTTC | CASSPLSGEQYF
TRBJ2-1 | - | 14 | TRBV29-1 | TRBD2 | TGCAGCGTTGTAGCGGGGGGGCTCGGAAATGAGCAGTTCTTC | CSVVAGGLGNEQFF
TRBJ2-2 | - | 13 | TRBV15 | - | TGTGCCACCAGCAGAGATCTTTCCGGGGAGCTGTTTTTT | CATSRDLSGELFF
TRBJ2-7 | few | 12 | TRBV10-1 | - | TGCGCCAGCATGACTAGCTCCTACGAGCAGTACTTC | CASMTSSYEQYF
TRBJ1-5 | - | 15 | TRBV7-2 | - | TGTGCCAGCAGCTTAGAGGGGAGTCCCAATCAGCCCCAGCATTTT | CASSLEGSPNQPQHF
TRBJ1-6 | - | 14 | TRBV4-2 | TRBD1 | TGTGCCAGCAGCGCGGACAGGGGGCTTTCACCCCTCCACTTT | CASSADRGLSPLHF
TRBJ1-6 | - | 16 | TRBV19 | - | TGTGCCAGTAGTATGACAGGACAGACCTATAATTCACCCCTCCACTTT | CASSMTGQTYNSPLHF
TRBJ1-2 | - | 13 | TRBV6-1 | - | TGTGCCAGCAGTGAAGCTCGCGGGTATGGCTACACCTTC | CASSEARGYGYTF
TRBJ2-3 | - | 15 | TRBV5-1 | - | TGCGCCAGCAGCTTGGACGGTCTAGCTCCAGATACGCAGTATTTT | CASSLDGLAPDTQYF
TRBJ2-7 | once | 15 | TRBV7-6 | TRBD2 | TGTGCCAGCAGCTTAGGAGCGGGAGAGCCTTACGAGCAGTACTTC | CASSLGAGEPYEQYF
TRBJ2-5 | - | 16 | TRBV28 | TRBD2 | TGTGCCAGCAGCTACCTACGGGGGGACCCCGGAGAGACCCAGTACTTC | CASSYLRGDPGETQYF
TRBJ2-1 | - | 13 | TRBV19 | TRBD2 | TGTGCCAGTATGGGACTAGCGGGAGGCGGGAAGTTCTTC | CASMGLAGGGKFF
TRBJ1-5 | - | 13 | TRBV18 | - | TGTGCCAGCTCGTCAGGGGTCAATCAGCCCCAGCATTTT | CASSSGVNQPQHF
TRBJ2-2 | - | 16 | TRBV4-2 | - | TGTGCCAGCAGCCAAAACACCCAGGGTTCTACCGGGGAGCTGTTTTTT | CASSQNTQGSTGELFF
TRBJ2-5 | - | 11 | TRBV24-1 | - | TGTGCCACCGCACACGGGGAGACCCAGTACTTC | CATAHGETQYF
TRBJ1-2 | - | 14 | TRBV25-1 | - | TGTGCCAGCAGTAGCTGGGCAGGGGCTGGCGGCTACACCTTC | CASSSWAGAGGYTF
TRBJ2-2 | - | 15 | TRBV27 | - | TGTGCCAGCAGTTTAATACCTGTAAACACCGGGGAGCTGTTTTTT | CASSLIPVNTGELFF
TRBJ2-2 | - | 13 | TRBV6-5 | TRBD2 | TGTGCCAGCAACGGCGGGAGGAGCGGGGAGCTGTTTTTT | CASNGGRSGELFF
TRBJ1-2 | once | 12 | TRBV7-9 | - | TGTGCCAGCAGCTGGGAGCGGGGAGACTACACCTTC | CASSWERGDYTF
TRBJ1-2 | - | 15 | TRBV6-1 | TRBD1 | TGTGCCAGCAGTGAGAGGACAGGCTTTGACTATGGCTACACCTTC | CASSERTGFDYGYTF
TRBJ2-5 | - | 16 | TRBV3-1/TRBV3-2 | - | TGTGCCAGCAGCCAAGATTTAAGGCTATTCCAAGAGACCCAGTACTTC | CASSQDLRLFQETQYF
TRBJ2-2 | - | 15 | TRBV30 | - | TGTGCCTGGAGTCGTCAAGACAGTAACACCGGGGAGCTGTTTTTT | CAWSRQDSNTGELFF
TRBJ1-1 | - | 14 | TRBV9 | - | TGTGCCAGCAGCGTAGGCCTTCCGGACACTGAAGCTTTCTTT | CASSVGLPDTEAFF
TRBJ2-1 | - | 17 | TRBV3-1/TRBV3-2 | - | TGTGCCAGCAGCCAAGAATTGCGGGCGACTCCCTACAATGAGCAGTTCTTC | CASSQELRATPYNEQFF
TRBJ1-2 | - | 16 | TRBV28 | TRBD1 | TGTGCCAGCACCTCTTCTGGGGCAGGGGGCGGGTATGGCTACACCTTC | CASTSSGAGGGYGYTF
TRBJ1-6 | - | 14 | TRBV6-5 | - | TGTGCCAGCAGGAGGACATCGCGTAGTTCACCCCTCCACTTT | CASRRTSRSSPLHF
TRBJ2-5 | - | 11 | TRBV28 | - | TGTGCCAGCAGTTACGGACGGACCCAGTACTTC | CASSYGRTQYF
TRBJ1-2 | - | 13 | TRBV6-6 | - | TGTGCCAGCAGTTATGCCCCCAGCTATGGCTACACCTTC | CASSYAPSYGYTF
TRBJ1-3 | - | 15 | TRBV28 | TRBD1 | TGTGCCAGCAGTCTGGGGGGACAGTCGGGAAACACCATATATTTT | CASSLGGQSGNTIYF
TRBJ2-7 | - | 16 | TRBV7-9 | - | TGTGCCAGCAGCATTCTCCGGGACGGCTTTTCCTACGAGCAGTACTTC | CASSILRDGFSYEQYF
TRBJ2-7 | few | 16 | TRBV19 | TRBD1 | TGTGCCAGTAGTGTCGCCGGGACAGGGGTGCCCTACGAGCAGTACTTC | CASSVAGTGVPYEQYF
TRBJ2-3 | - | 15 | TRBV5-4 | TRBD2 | TGTGCCAGCAGCCCAACTAGCGGGAGTACAGATACGCAGTATTTT | CASSPTSGSTDTQYF
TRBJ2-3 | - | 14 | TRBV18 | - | TGTGCCAGCTCACCACCTTGGGGTGCAGATACGCAGTATTTT | CASSPPWGADTQYF